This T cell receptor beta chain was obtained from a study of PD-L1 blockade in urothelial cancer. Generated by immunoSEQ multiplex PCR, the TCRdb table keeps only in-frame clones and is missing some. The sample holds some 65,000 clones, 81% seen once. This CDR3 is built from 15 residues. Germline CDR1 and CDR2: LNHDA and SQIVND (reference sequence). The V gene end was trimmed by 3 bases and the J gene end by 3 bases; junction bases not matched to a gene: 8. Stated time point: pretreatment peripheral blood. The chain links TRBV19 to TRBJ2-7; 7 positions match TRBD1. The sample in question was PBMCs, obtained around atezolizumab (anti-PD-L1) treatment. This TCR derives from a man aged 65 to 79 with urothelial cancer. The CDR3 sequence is CASSMGQTQGYEQYF. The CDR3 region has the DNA TGTGCCAGTAGTATGGGACAGACGCAGGGCTACGAGCAGTACTTC.